One and the same sample provided the 5 T cell receptor beta chains below, sequenced in a study of T cell clones after liver transplantation. Assay used: immunoSEQ multiplex PCR; TCRdb lists only in-frame clones, some missing. The table records 55,000 to 75,000 clones, around 70% of them present only once. The sample consisted of CD4+ T cells from blood, taken at the roughly 16-month timepoint. The receptors shown here come from a human patient who received a liver transplant. Some T cells may have come from the graft donor.

V gene TRBV6-5 combines with J gene TRBJ1-2; maybe TRBD1 (5 bases). The germline V and J ends were trimmed by 6 bases and 8 bases, with 16 bases remaining between them. The germline gives CDR1 MNHEY, CDR2 SVGAGI. The CDR3 covers 13 residues. CDR3 coding DNA: TGTGCCAGCAGGACACAGGACCTTGTGGGCTACACCTTC. Its protein product is CASRTQDLVGYTF.

The CDR3 nucleotides are TGCGCCAGCAGTCAGGGCCATGGGACAGGGGGTGGCTGGGCCGAGCAGTACGTC. Translating it yields CASSQGHGTGGGWAEQYV. The chain combines TRBV23-1 with TRBJ2-7; 11 bases agree with TRBD1. TRBV23-1 is an ORF, with its function uncertain. This CDR3 has 18 amino acids. J gave up 6 bases and V 3 bases, and 16 bases lay outside the gene matches.

The V gene is TRBV29-1, the J gene TRBJ1-1; TRBD1 might be the D (6 bases). The CDR3 spans 15 residues. CDR1 is SQVTM and CDR2 is ANQGSEA in the germline V gene. V was pared by 1 base and J by 6 bases, with 18 bases between. CDR3 in DNA: TGCAGCGTTGAAGCTCCCATCCGGGGGCGGTCTGAAGCTTTCTTT. Amino acid sequence: CSVEAPIRGRSEAFF.

V and J are TRBV30 and TRBJ1-1; a possible D gene is TRBD1 (5 bases). The CDR3 has 12 residues. Per germline, CDR1 GTSNPN and CDR2 SVGIG (reference sequence). The germline V and J ends were trimmed by 4 bases and 1 base, with 7 bases remaining between them. CDR3 DNA: TGTGCCTGGACAGGGAAGAACACTGAAGCTTTCTTT. Translating it yields CAWTGKNTEAFF. Variable domain in full (rest from reference TRBV30 and TRBJ1-1): SQTIHQWPATLVQPVGSPLSLECTVEGTSNPNLYWYRQAAGRGLQLLFYSVGIGQISSEVPQNLSASRPQDRQFILSSKKLLLSDSGFYLCAWTGKNTEAFFGQGTRLTVV.

This clone was seen only a few times. This chain links TRBV7-2 with TRBJ1-2; D is perhaps TRBD1 (6 bases). V was cut by 5 bases and J by 6 bases, with 16 bases left in between. This CDR3 comprises 14 residues. The germline V gene encodes CDR1 SGHTA and CDR2 FQGNSA. In nucleotides, the CDR3 is TGTGCCAGCAGCGTGTACAGGGTCGACGATGGCTACACCTTC. Translated, it gives CASSVYRVDDGYTF.